This TCR beta chain was captured by sequencing in a study of type 1 regulatory T cells. As concerns this clonotype: Its antigen is undetermined.

Study outcomes and limitations: Tr1 cells had a more restricted TCR repertoire than non-Tr1 cells.

A single record per CDR3 protein comes from TCRdb applying MiXCR to the reads. The sample has more than 60,000 distinct CDR3 sequences, approximately 60% seen once; the top ten hold about 1.7%. The origin of this receptor is a human donor in good health. The source material was cultured non-Tr1 T cells, either the whole culture or a sorted T cell fraction (not recorded which).

CDR3 coding DNA: TGCAGTGTTATCGACAGGGTGATGAACTATGGCTACACCTTC. Protein sequence: CSVIDRVMNYGYTF. The chain recombines TRBV20-1 with TRBJ1-2; TRBD1 agrees at 7 bases. This CDR3 is built from 14 residues. Germline CDR1 DFQATT, CDR2 SNEGSKA (reference sequence). With 7 bases clipped from V and 2 bases from J, the junction kept 10 bases outside the gene matches.